The T cell receptor (beta chain) described here comes from a study of response to subunit inactivated influenza vaccine. Study-wide results and limits: The authors proposed limited new T cell recruitment per seasonal influenza vaccination.

About this clonotype: Its specificity is unknown.

TCRdb analysed the RT-PCR reads with MiXCR anew, one entry per CDR3 protein. The data show around 850,000 distinct CDR3 sequences, around a sixth seen once. The V end lost 5 bases, the J end lost 6 bases, and 13 bases lay between the germline ends. There are 13 residues in the CDR3. Germline CDR1 MRHNA, CDR2 SNTAGT. This chain joins TRBV6-4 and TRBJ1-1, with D unclear. Sequenced here: PBMCs from blood, sampled less than 6 days after vaccination. This receptor was taken from a man aged 50 or older who received an inactivated influenza vaccine. The CDR3 coding sequence is TGTGCCAGCAGTCCAGGACGTGACGCTGAAGCTTTCTTT. Encoded protein: CASSPGRDAEAFF.